The 16 T cell receptor beta chains in this list originate from one sample, sequenced in a study of cytomegalovirus exposure and HLA in healthy donors. The PCR had 60 Vbeta and 13 Jbeta primers. This table comes from immunoSEQ multiplex PCR, and its TCRdb copy is limited to in-frame clones, with some not included. The sample has about 130,000 clones; about 78% are singletons. The sequenced sample was PBMCs. The receptors were sampled from a human donor in good health.

A single count supports this clone. V gene TRBV6-5 combines with J gene TRBJ2-5, with TRBD2 matching over 7 bases. The closer fit of TRBJ2-7 to the DNA end suggests the J call may be wrong. The CDR3 length is 13 residues. Germline V gives CDR1 MNHEY, CDR2 SVGAGI. CDR3 amino acids: CASSGLGTYEQYF. The CDR3 nucleotides read TGTGCCAGCAGTGGACTAGGTACCTACGAGCAGTACTTC.

The rearrangement links TRBV4-1 to TRBJ2-1; D might be TRBD2 (7 bases). Trimming pared 0 bases from V and 0 bases from J, leaving 12 bases between. CDR1 is MGHRA, CDR2 YSYEKL, per germline. The CDR3 spans 17 residues. The chain's CDR3 is CASSQDQRGHSYNEQFF. In DNA form, the CDR3 reads TGCGCCAGCAGCCAAGATCAGCGGGGACACTCCTACAATGAGCAGTTCTTC.

The chain combines TRBV6-1 with TRBJ2-5; TRBD2 agrees at 9 bases. The better agreement between TRBJ2-7 and the DNA end casts doubt on the J call. Germline V CDR1 and CDR2: MNHNS, SASEGT. This CDR3 spans 14 amino acids. CDR3 nucleotide sequence: TGTGCCAGCAGTTCCCTAGCGGGATTTTACGAGCAGTACTTC. It encodes CASSSLAGFYEQYF.

The chain employs TRBV27 and TRBJ2-3; 9 nucleotides agree with TRBD1. V shed 3 bases, J shed 8 bases, and the junction held 12 bases outside the gene matches. The CDR3 loop spans 16 amino acids. Germline lookup yields CDR1 MNHEY and CDR2 SMNVEV (reference sequence). CDR3 sequence reads: CASSFWPGQGLGTQYF. The CDR3 region has the DNA TGTGCCAGCAGTTTCTGGCCGGGACAGGGTCTCGGTACGCAGTATTTT.

Only a few counts were recorded for this clone. This sequence joins TRBV6-6 and TRBJ1-5, with D maybe TRBD1 (6 bases). The CDR3 runs to 14 residues. Deletions cut 6 bases from V and 4 bases from J, with 13 bases between. From germline, CDR1 is MNHNY and CDR2 SVGAGI (reference sequence). In nucleotides, the CDR3 is TGTGCCAGCAGGCCCGGGACAAGAAATCAGCCCCAGCATTTT. It is translated as CASRPGTRNQPQHF.

J is TRBJ2-1 and V is TRBV7-3; possible D gene TRBD2, 6 bases. The CDR3 has 13 residues. V dropped 2 bases and J dropped 6 bases, with 8 bases sitting between them. Germline V lookup: CDR1 SGHTA, CDR2 FQGTGA. The CDR3 DNA is TGTGCCAGCAGCTTAGAGGGACTCAATGAGCAGTTCTTC. The encoded protein is CASSLEGLNEQFF. The variable domain in full, with the rest retrieved from reference TRBV7-3 and TRBJ2-1, is GAGVSQTPSNKVTEKGKYVELRCDPISGHTALYWYRQSLGQGPEFLIYFQGTGAADDSGLPNDRFFAVRPEGSVSTLKIQRTERGDSAVYLCASSLEGLNEQFFGPGTRLTVL.

This clone has only a few counts. The chain has TRBV27 and TRBJ2-7, with D maybe TRBD1 (6 bases). The ends were cut back, 5 bases at V and 5 bases at J, with 22 bases in the middle. The CDR3 loop spans 16 amino acids. CDR1 and CDR2 (germline): MNHEY, SMNVEV (reference sequence). Written as DNA, the CDR3 is TGTGCCAGCAGTCTCGACGGACAGCCACCTGACCACGAGCAGTACTTC. It specifies CASSLDGQPPDHEQYF.

This chain links TRBV4-3 with TRBJ2-2; D is perhaps TRBD2 (6 bases). The germline gives CDR1 LGHNA, CDR2 YSLEER. V lost 1 base and J 2 bases, leaving 11 bases between the germline ends. This CDR3 has 16 residues. DNA of the CDR3: TGCGCCAGCAGCCAAGTTCTAGCGAGAAACACCGGGGAGCTGTTTTTT. The encoded protein is CASSQVLARNTGELFF.

The chain combines TRBV9 with TRBJ2-5; the D gene is possibly TRBD1 (6 bases). The CDR3 has 15 residues. Trimming shortened V by 4 bases and J by 1 base, and 14 bases separated the two germline ends. Per germline, CDR1 SGDLS and CDR2 YYNGEE. The CDR3 reads CASSPWGLSQETQYF. The CDR3 DNA sequence: TGTGCCAGCAGCCCATGGGGGCTCTCCCAAGAGACCCAGTACTTC.

This chain links TRBV1 with TRBJ1-2; the D segment call TRBD1 is taken from the table without a DNA check. TRBV1 is a pseudogene. The CDR3 is 16 residues long. For the CDR3, the DNA is TGCACCAGCAGCCCCTGGGACAGGGGATTAGGGTATGGCTACACCTTC. Translating gives CTSSPWDRGLGYGYTF.

DNA for the CDR3: TGCGCCAGCAGCTGGACCGGGACCCACACAGGGGACGAGCAGTACTTC. Residues: CASSWTGTHTGDEQYF. The chain combines TRBV5-1 with TRBJ2-7; 7 positions match TRBD1. The V segment lost 3 bases and the J segment 5 bases; nucleotides outside the gene matches: 14. Looked up from germline, CDR1 is SGHRS and CDR2 is YFSETQ. The CDR3 sequence is 16 residues long.

This rearrangement joins TRBV5-1 to TRBJ1-4; possible D gene TRBD1, 5 bases. Trimming took off 4 bases at V and 3 bases at J, with 16 bases between the two ends. Germline V CDR1 and CDR2: SGHRS, YFSETQ. The CDR3 is 16 amino acids. In DNA form, the CDR3 reads TGCGCCAGCAGCCGTACAGGAATGCTGGCTAATGAAAAACTGTTTTTT. Translating it yields CASSRTGMLANEKLFF.

The J gene is TRBJ2-2, the V gene TRBV7-2; 9 bases line up with TRBD2. The V gene's germline CDR1 is SGHTA and CDR2 FQGNSA. Unmatched junction bases numbered 5, after V lost 6 bases and J lost 9 bases. The CDR3 is 13 residues long. CDR3 region: CASSYSGGRELFF. The CDR3 nucleotides read TGTGCCAGCAGTTACAGCGGGGGGCGGGAGCTGTTTTTT.

A single count supports this clone. The V gene is TRBV2, the J gene TRBJ1-1; the D is unclear. CDR1 is SNHLY, CDR2 FYNNEI, per germline. This CDR3 has 13 residues. The V end was cut by 6 bases, the J end by 7 bases, with 15 bases between. CDR3 DNA sequence: TGTGCCAGCAGAGAGACTGCCTCTTTTGAAGCTTTCTTT. This codes for CASRETASFEAFF.

The chain couples TRBV10-3 to TRBJ2-2; 7 bases are shared with TRBD1. Unmatched junction bases numbered 7, after V lost 4 bases and J lost 2 bases. There are 16 residues in the CDR3. In germline, CDR1 is ENHRY, CDR2 SYGVKD. CDR3 residues: CAISAFTGVNTGELFF. The CDR3 coding sequence is TGTGCCATCAGTGCATTCACAGGGGTTAACACCGGGGAGCTGTTTTTT.

In DNA form, the CDR3 reads TGCGCCAGCAGCGCGACTAGCGGGAGGGCCTGGGGGACCGGGGAGCTGTTTTTT. This encodes CASSATSGRAWGTGELFF. The V and J genes are TRBV5-1 and TRBJ2-2; 14 bases map to TRBD2. After removal of 4 bases from V and 5 bases from J, the junction contained 10 bases not matched to a gene. Germline CDR1 and CDR2: SGHRS and YFSETQ. The length of the CDR3 is 18 residues.